These T cell receptor beta chains were read from a single sample in a study of metastatic and nonmetastatic thyroid tumors. TCRdb re-processed the PCR reads through MiXCR. Here the sample spans 8,000 to 10,000 clones, 20% to 25% being singletons. Sequencing was done on a sample of adjacent normal tissue. These receptors were taken from a female donor with papillary thyroid cancer or a benign thyroid nodule (not recorded which). Some clones in this sample may be carry-over from other donors' samples. Each CDR3 is given with its conserved first and last residue. Not all rows give a size; the values are once, few, many and, for expanded clones, a class.

CDR3 protein: CASSFRGRETQYF
clone size: many
J gene: TRBJ2-5
V gene: TRBV19

CDR3 protein: CASSLMGQDPLHF
clone size: few
J gene: TRBJ1-6
V gene: TRBV7-9

CDR3 protein: CASSRNLAGGPGETQYF
clone size: many
J gene: TRBJ2-5
V gene: TRBV4-2

CDR3 protein: CASSTGRILNYGYTF
clone size: many
J gene: TRBJ1-2
V gene: TRBV7-9

CDR3 protein: CASSFMGLAETYEQYF
clone size: medium-sized
J gene: TRBJ2-7
V gene: TRBV27

CDR3 protein: CSARHGQRNPYGYTF
clone size: -
J gene: TRBJ1-2
V gene: TRBV20-1

CDR3 protein: CASSGSGLTDTQYF
clone size: -
J gene: TRBJ2-3
V gene: TRBV2

CDR3 protein: CASSIIGTGSNVLTF
clone size: few
J gene: TRBJ2-6
V gene: TRBV6-1

CDR3 protein: CASRSGGPGEQYF
clone size: -
J gene: TRBJ2-7
V gene: TRBV28

CDR3 protein: CASSQDGSTDTQYF
clone size: medium-sized
J gene: TRBJ2-3
V gene: TRBV27

CDR3 protein: CARSPPPASGRLTATQYF
clone size: -
J gene: TRBJ2-3
V gene: TRBV3-1

CDR3 protein: CASSVSERNEQFF
clone size: many
J gene: TRBJ2-1
V gene: TRBV9

CDR3 protein: CASSLDAPCEQYF
clone size: -
J gene: TRBJ2-7
V gene: TRBV6-2/TRBV6-3

CDR3 protein: CASSLGAQSGYTF
clone size: many
J gene: TRBJ1-2
V gene: TRBV7-9

CDR3 protein: CASGLVTGFDTGELFF
clone size: many
J gene: TRBJ2-2
V gene: TRBV12-5

CDR3 protein: CASSTKVRNTGELFF
clone size: -
J gene: TRBJ2-2
V gene: TRBV12-3/TRBV12-4

CDR3 protein: CASSLIGGEQFF
clone size: medium-sized
J gene: TRBJ2-1
V gene: TRBV7-9